Listed here is a single T cell receptor (beta chain). It has no known antigen specificity. Nothing much larger sits one base from this clone, and base qualities are not available. Using the immunoSEQ hsTCRbeta Kit, TCR beta CDR3 regions were sequenced from DNA. In the source study's methods: The ImmunoSEQ Analyzer was used to analyse the TCR sequencing data. T cell clonality was defined as 1 minus Pielou's evenness, calculated on productive rearrangements. T cell diversity was measured with the inverse Simpson index on productive templates. T cell density was defined as TCR beta template counts normalized to usable DNA, with usable DNA estimated by amplifying and sequencing housekeeping genes. Two-sided Kruskal-Wallis tests were used to compare TCR metrics between histologic stages. TCRdb carries this immuneACCESS record with in-frame sequences only. Its versions omit some clonotypes, under half of them owing to an unresolved V gene in the studies checked, with the rest unexplained. V, J and clone size are taken as reported in that table, and D and trimming were inferred from the DNA itself. Present in this sample are 6,000 to 8,000 clones, about 80% of which were seen just once. The ten most abundant clones make up about 8.3% of the sample.

Resection was performed on patients in Japan or China between the mid-2010s and the late 2010s. The histologic diagnosis of each case was independently confirmed on H&E slides by two lung cancer pathologists. Premalignant or tumor cells were enriched for nucleic acid extraction by macro-dissection performed after pathologic assessment. FFPE tissue was used for DNA isolation with the AllPrep DNA/RNA FFPE Kit. The data were taken from a study of immune evolution from preneoplasia to lung adenocarcinoma (dated by TCRdb to about 2021). Background for the entire study: HLA loss of heterozygosity was seen in roughly 6.6%, 14% and 36% of AIS, MIA and ADC lesions, and in no AAH lesions. The study used immune gene expression, TCR sequencing and multiplex immunofluorescence to profile the immune contexture of lung adenocarcinoma precursors and invasive adenocarcinoma. Resected precursor lesions (AAH, AIS, MIA) and invasive adenocarcinomas were compared with paired morphologically normal lung tissue. Sample size was determined by specimen availability and not by a prior power calculation. The immune data were integrated with whole exome sequencing and methylation data from the same cohort of nodules. In total, the cohort included 53 patients with pulmonary nodules, all of whom underwent surgical resection. TCR sequencing data came from 45 to 65 patients. It was reported in the study that 105 samples were used for TCR sequencing. POLYSOLVER was used to infer Class I HLA alleles from exome data, and LOHHLA was used to detect allele-specific HLA loss. Summary of the overall study and its limitations: The findings reflected association rather than direct causation, and larger cohorts with long-term follow-up and longitudinal biopsies were considered necessary. T cell clonality was highest in KRAS-mutant nodules compared with EGFR-mutant or double wild-type lesions. Normal lung had the highest top T cell clone frequencies, and these frequencies appeared to fall progressively from AAH through AIS, MIA and invasive adenocarcinoma. Normal lung showed the highest clonality, whereas later-stage lesions appeared to have higher T cell density and diversity but lower clonality. Because all patients came from Japan and China, whether the findings apply to Western populations was uncertain.

Between the V and J ends, shortened by 5 bases and 8 bases respectively, the junction contains 10 bases. Measured from the cysteine to the phenylalanine, the CDR3 is 11 residues long. Only the CDR3 portion is preserved as DNA: 33 bases, with reading frame beginning at the first base. The germline V gene (reference sequence) gives CDR1 as GTSNPN and CDR2 as SVGIG. This TCR was recovered from a donor aged 70 or older with lung adenocarcinoma. Recombination connected TRBV30 to TRBJ1-3; TRBD1 is a possible D gene, resting on 5 matching bases. Material: FFPE lung adenocarcinoma in situ tissue. The cell subset or site label for this specimen denotes: preinvasive adenocarcinoma in situ (AIS). The nucleotides are TGTGCCTGGGACAGACGAGACACCATATATTTT. This translates into CAWDRRDTIYF.